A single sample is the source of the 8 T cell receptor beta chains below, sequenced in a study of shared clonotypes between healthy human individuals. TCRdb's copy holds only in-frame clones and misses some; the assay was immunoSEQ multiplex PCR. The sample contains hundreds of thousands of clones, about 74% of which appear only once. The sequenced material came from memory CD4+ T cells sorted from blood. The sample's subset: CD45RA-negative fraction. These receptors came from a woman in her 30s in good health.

DNA for the CDR3: TGTGCCAGCAGAGGGACAGGGGTTTATAGCAATCAGCCCCAGCATTTT. Residues: CASRGTGVYSNQPQHF. The J gene is TRBJ1-5, the V gene TRBV2, with 10 bases matching TRBD1. J gave up 0 bases and V 6 bases, and 5 bases lay outside the gene matches. CDR3 length: 16 amino acids. Germline V gives CDR1 SNHLY, CDR2 FYNNEI.

Here the CDR3 DNA reads TGTGCCACCAGCAGAGTGGGAGGGAGTCTTGAAACCTACGAGCAGTACTTC. This codes for CATSRVGGSLETYEQYF. This rearrangement joins TRBV15 to TRBJ2-7; 7 positions match TRBD2. The CDR3 sequence is 17 residues long. Germline V gene lookup returns CDR1 LNHNV and CDR2 YYDKDF (reference sequence). V lost 1 base, J lost 2 bases, and 11 bases stayed unmatched.

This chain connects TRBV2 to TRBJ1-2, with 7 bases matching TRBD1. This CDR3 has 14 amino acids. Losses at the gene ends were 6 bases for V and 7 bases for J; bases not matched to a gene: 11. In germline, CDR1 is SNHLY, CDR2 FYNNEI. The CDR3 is CASSPGQARVGYTF. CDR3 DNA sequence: TGTGCCAGCAGCCCCGGACAGGCTCGTGTTGGCTACACCTTC.

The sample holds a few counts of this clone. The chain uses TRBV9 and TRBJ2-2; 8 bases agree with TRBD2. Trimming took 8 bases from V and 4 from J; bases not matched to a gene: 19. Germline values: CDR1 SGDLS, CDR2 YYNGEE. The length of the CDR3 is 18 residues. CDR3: CASSKDPGLVYSTGELFF. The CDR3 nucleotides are TGTGCCAGTTCCAAGGACCCGGGACTAGTTTACTCCACCGGGGAGCTGTTTTTT.

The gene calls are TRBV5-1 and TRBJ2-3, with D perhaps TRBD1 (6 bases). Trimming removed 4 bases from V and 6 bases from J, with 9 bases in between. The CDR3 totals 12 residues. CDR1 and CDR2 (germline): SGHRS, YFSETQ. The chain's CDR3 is CASSGRGDTQYF. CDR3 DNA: TGCGCCAGCAGCGGAAGGGGGGATACGCAGTATTTT.

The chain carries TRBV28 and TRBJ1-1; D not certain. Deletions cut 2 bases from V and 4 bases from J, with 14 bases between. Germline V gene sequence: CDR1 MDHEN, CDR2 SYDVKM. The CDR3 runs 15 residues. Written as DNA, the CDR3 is TGTGCCAGCAGTTTAGTCAGGCTTCGCGTCACTGAAGCTTTCTTT. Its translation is CASSLVRLRVTEAFF.

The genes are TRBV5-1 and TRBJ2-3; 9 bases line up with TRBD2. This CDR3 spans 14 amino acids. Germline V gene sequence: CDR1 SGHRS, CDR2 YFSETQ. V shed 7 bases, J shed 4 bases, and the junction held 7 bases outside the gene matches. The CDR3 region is CASRLAGEADTQYF. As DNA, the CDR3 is TGCGCCAGCCGGTTAGCGGGAGAGGCAGATACGCAGTATTTT.

Here the CDR3 DNA reads TGTGCCAGCAGCCAAGTTGGGGGACTAGCTCGGAATGAGCAGTTCTTC. This codes for CASSQVGGLARNEQFF. The rearrangement uses TRBV14 and TRBJ2-1; 9 bases map to TRBD2. This CDR3 comprises 16 residues. V gave up 1 base and J gave up 7 bases; unmatched junction bases: 8. Germline V gene data show CDR1 as SGHDN and CDR2 as FVKESK.